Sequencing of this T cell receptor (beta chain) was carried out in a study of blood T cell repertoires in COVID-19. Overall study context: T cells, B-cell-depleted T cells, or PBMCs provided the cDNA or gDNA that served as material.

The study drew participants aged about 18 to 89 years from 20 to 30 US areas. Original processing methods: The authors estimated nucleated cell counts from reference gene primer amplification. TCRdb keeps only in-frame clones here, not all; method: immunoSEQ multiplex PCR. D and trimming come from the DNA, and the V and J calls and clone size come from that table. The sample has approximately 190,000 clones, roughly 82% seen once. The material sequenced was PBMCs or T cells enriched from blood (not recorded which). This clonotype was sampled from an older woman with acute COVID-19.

CDR3: CASSLGAASQETQYF. The CDR3 DNA reads as TGTGCCAGCAGCTTAGGAGCGGCTAGCCAAGAGACCCAGTACTTC. The genes are TRBV7-7 and TRBJ2-5; D is perhaps TRBD2 (5 bases). Trimming cost V 1 base and J 1 base, with 10 bases left between them. CDR1 and CDR2 (germline): SSHAT, FNYEAQ (reference sequence). This CDR3 is built from 15 residues.